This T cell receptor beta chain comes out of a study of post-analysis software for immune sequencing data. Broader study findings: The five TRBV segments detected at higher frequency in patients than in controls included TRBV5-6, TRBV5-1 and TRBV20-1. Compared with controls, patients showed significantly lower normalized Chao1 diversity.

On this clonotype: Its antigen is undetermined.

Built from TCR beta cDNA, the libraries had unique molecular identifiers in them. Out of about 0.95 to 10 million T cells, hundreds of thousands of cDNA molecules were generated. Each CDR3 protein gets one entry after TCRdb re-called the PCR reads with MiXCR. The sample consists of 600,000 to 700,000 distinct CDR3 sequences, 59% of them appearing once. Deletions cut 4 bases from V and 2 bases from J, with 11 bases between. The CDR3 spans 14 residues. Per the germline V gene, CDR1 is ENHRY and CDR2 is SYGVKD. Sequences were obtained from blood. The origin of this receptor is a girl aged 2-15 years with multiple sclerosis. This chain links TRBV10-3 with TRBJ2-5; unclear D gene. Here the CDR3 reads CAISVWKRQETQYF. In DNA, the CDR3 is TGTGCCATCAGTGTCTGGAAGAGACAAGAGACCCAGTACTTC.